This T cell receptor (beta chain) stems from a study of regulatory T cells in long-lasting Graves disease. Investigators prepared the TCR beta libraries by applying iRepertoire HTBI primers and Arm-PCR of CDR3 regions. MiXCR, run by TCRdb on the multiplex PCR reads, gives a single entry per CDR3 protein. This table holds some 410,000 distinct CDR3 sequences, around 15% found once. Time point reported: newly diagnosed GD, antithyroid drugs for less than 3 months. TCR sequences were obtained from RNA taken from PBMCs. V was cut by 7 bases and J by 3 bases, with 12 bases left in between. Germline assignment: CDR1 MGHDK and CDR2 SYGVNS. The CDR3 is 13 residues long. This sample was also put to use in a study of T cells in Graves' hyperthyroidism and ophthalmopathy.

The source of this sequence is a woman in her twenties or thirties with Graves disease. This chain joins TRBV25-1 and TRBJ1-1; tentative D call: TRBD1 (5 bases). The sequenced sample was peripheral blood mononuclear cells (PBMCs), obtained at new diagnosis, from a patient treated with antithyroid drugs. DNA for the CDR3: TGTGCCAGCAAGGCAGGGCTCGACACTGAAGCTTTCTTT. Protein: CASKAGLDTEAFF.